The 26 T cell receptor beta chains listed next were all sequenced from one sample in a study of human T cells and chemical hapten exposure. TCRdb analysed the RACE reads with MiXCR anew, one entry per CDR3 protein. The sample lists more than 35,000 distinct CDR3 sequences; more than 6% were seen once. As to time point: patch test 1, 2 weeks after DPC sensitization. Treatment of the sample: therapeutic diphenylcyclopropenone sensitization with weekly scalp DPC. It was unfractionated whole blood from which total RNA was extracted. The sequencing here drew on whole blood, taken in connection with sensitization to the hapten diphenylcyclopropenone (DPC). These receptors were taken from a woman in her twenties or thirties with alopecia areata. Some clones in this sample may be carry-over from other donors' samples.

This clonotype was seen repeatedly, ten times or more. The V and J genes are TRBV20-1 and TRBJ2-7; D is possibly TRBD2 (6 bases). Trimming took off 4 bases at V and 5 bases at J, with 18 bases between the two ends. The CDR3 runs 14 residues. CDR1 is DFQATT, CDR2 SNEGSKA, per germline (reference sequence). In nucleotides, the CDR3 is TGCAGTGCTAACCCGGACCCGCGGGGCCACGAGCAGTACTTC. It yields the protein CSANPDPRGHEQYF.

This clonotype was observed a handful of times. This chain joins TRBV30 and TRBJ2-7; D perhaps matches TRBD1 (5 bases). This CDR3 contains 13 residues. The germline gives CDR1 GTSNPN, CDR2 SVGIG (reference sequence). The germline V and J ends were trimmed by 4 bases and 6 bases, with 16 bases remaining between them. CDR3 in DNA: TGTGCCTGGACCCCCAGGGTATTGGGCGAGCAGTACTTC. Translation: CAWTPRVLGEQYF.

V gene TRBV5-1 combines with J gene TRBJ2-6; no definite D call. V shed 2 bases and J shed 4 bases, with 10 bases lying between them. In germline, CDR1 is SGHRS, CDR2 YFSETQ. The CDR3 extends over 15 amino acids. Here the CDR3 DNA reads TGCGCCAGCAGCTTTGGGTTTTCAGGGGCCAACGTCCTGACTTTC. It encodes CASSFGFSGANVLTF.

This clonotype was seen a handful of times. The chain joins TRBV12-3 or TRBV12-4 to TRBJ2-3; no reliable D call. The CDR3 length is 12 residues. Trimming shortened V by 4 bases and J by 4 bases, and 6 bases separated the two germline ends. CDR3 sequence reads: CASSSNPDTQYF. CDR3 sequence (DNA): TGTGCCAGCAGTTCCAACCCAGATACGCAGTATTTT.

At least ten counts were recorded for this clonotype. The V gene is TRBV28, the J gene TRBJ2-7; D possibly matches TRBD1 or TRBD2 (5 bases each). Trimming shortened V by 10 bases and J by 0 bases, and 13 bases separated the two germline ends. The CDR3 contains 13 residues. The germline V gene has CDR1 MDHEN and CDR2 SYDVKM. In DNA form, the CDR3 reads TGTGCCACGAAGAGTGGGGGCTCCTACGAGCAGTACTTC. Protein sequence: CATKSGGSYEQYF.

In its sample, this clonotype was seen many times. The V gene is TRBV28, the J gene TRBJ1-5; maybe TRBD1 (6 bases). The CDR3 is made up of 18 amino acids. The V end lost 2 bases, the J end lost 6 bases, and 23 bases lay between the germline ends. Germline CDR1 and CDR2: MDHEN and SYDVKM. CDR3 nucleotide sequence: TGTGCCAGCAGTTTACTCCAGGACAGAGTAAGGTCAGGTCAGCCCCAGCATTTT. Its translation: CASSLLQDRVRSGQPQHF.

CDR3 region: CASSESSTTNEKLFF. In DNA, the CDR3 is TGTGCCAGCAGCGAAAGCAGCACAACTAATGAAAAACTGTTTTTT. The chain uses TRBV4-2 and TRBJ1-4, with D hard to call. V dropped 5 bases and J dropped 0 bases, with 10 bases sitting between them. There are 15 residues in the CDR3. From germline, CDR1 is LGHNA and CDR2 YNFKEQ.

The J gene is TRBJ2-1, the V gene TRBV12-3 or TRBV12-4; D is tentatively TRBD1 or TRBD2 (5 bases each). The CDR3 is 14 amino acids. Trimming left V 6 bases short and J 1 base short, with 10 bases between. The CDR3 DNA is TGTGCCAGCAGACGGGACCGATCCTACAATGAGCAGTTCTTC. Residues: CASRRDRSYNEQFF.

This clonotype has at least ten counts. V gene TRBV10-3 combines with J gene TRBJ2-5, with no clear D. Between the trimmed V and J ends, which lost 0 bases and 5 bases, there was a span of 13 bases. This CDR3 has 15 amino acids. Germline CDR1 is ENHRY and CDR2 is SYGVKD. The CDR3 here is CAISESSPGEETQYF. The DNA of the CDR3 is TGTGCCATCAGTGAGTCCTCCCCCGGCGAGGAGACCCAGTACTTC.

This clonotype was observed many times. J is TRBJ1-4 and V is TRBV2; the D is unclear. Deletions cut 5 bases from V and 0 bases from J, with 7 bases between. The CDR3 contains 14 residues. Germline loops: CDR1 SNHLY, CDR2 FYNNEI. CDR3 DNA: TGTGCCAGCAGTCCAGGATCAACTAATGAAAAACTGTTTTTT. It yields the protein CASSPGSTNEKLFF.

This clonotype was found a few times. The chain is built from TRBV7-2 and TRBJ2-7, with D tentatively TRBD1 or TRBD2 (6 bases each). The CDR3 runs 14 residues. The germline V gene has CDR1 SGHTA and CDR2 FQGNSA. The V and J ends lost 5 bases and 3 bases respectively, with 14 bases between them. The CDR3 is CASSRGGQVYEQYF. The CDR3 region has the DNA TGTGCCAGCAGCCGAGGGGGGCAGGTCTACGAGCAGTACTTC. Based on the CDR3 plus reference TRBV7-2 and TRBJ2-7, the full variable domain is GAGVSQSPSNKVTEKGKDVELRCDPISGHTALYWYRQSLGQGLEFLIYFQGNSAPDKSGLPSDRFSAERTGGSVSTLTIQRTQQEDSAVYLCASSRGGQVYEQYFGPGTRLTVT.

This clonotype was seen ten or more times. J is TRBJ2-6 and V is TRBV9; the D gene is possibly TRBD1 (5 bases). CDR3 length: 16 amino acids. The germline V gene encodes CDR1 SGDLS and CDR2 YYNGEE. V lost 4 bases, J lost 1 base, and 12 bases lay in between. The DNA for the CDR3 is TGTGCCAGCAGCTCGACAGCTGATTCTGGGGCCAACGTCCTGACTTTC. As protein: CASSSTADSGANVLTF. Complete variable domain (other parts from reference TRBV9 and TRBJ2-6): DSGVTQTPKHLITATGQRVTLRCSPRSGDLSVYWYQQSLDQGLQFLIQYYNGEERAKGNILERFSAQQFPDLHSELNLSSLELGDSALYFCASSSTADSGANVLTFGAGSRLTVL.

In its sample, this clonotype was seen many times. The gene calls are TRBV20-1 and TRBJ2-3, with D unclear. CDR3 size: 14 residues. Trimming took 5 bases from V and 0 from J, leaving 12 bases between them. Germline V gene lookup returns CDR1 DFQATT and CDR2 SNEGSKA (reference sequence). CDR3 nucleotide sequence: TGCAGTGCTTTCGACTCTTTTAGCACAGATACGCAGTATTTT. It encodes CSAFDSFSTDTQYF.

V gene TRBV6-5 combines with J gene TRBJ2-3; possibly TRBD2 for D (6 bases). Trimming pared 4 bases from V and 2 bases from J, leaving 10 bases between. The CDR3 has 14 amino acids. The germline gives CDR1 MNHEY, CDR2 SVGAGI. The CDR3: CASSSQGLTDTQYF. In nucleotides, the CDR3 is TGTGCCAGCAGTTCCCAGGGACTCACAGATACGCAGTATTTT.

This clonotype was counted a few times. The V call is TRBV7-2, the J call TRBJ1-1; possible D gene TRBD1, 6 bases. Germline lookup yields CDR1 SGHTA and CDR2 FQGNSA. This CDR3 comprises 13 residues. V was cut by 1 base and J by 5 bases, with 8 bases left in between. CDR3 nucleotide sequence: TGTGCCAGCAGCTTAGGAGGACAGACTGAAGCTTTCTTT. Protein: CASSLGGQTEAFF. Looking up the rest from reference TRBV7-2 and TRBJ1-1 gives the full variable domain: GAGVSQSPSNKVTEKGKDVELRCDPISGHTALYWYRQSLGQGLEFLIYFQGNSAPDKSGLPSDRFSAERTGGSVSTLTIQRTQQEDSAVYLCASSLGGQTEAFFGQGTRLTVV.

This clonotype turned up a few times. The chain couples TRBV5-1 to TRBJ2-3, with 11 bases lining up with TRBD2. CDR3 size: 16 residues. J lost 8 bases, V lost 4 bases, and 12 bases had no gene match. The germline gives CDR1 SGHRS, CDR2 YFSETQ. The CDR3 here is CASSPVAGGASGTQYF. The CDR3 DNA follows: TGCGCCAGCAGCCCGGTAGCGGGGGGGGCCTCAGGTACGCAGTATTTT.

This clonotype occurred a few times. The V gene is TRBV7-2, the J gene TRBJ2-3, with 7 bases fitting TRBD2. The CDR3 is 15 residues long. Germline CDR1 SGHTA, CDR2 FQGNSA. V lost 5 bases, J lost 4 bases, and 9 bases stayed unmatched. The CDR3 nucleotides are TGTGCCAGCAGCCCCCCAATAGCGGGTCCAGATACGCAGTATTTT. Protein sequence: CASSPPIAGPDTQYF.

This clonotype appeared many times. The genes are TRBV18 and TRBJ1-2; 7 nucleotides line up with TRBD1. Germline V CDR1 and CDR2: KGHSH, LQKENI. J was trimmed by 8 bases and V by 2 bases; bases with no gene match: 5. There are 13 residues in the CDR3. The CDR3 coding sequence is TGTGCCAGCTCACCAGACAGGGATGCGGGCTACACCTTC. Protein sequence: CASSPDRDAGYTF.

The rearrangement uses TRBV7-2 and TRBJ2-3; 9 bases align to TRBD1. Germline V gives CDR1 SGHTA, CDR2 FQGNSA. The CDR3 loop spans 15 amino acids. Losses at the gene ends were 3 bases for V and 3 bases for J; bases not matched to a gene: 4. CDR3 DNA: TGTGCCAGCAGCTTCGCGGGACAGGGAACAGATACGCAGTATTTT. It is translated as CASSFAGQGTDTQYF.

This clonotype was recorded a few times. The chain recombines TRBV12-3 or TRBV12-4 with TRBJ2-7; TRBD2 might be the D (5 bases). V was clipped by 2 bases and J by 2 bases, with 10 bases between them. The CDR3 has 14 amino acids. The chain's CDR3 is CASSLRRSTYEQYF. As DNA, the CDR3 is TGTGCCAGCAGTTTAAGGAGGTCCACCTACGAGCAGTACTTC.

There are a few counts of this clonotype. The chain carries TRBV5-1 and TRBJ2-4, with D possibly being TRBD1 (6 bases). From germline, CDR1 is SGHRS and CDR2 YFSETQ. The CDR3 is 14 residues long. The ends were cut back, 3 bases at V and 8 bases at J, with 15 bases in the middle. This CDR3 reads CASSSGGVRDIQYF. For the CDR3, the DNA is TGCGCCAGCAGCTCTGGGGGCGTCCGGGACATTCAGTACTTC.

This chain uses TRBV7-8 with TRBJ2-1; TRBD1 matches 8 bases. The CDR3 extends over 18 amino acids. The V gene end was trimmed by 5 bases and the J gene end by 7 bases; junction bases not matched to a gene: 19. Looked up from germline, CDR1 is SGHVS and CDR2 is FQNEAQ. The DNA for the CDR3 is TGTGCCAGCAGCCTAGGGGGAGCCGGGACAGGCCGAGGGAATGAGCAGTTCTTC. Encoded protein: CASSLGGAGTGRGNEQFF.

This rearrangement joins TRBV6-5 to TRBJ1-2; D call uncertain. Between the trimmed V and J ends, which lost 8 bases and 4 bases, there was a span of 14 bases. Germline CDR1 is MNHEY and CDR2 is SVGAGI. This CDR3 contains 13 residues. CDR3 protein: CASSVVGSYGYTF. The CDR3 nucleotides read TGTGCCAGCTCGGTCGTGGGATCCTATGGCTACACCTTC.

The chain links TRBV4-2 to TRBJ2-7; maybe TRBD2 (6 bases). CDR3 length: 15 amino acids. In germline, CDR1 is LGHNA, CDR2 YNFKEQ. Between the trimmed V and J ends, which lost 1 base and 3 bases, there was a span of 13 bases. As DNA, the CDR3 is TGTGCCAGCAGCCAAGTTTCGGGGGTGGGCTACGAGCAGTACTTC. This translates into CASSQVSGVGYEQYF.

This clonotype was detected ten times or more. The CDR3 here is CASSPNGGGAVDEQFF. The CDR3 DNA follows: TGTGCCAGCAGCCCCAATGGCGGGGGGGCCGTTGATGAGCAGTTCTTC. The V gene is TRBV7-9, the J gene TRBJ2-1; 9 bases fit TRBD2. After removal of 5 bases from V and 8 bases from J, the junction contained 13 bases not matched to a gene. Germline V gene lookup returns CDR1 SEHNR and CDR2 FQNEAQ (reference sequence). The CDR3 covers 16 residues. Using reference TRBV7-9 and TRBJ2-1 for the parts outside the CDR3, the full variable domain is DTGVSQNPRHKITKRGQNVTFRCDPISEHNRLYWYRQTLGQGPEFLTYFQNEAQLEKSRLLSDRFSAERPKGSFSTLEIQRTEQGDSAMYLCASSPNGGGAVDEQFFGPGTRLTVL.

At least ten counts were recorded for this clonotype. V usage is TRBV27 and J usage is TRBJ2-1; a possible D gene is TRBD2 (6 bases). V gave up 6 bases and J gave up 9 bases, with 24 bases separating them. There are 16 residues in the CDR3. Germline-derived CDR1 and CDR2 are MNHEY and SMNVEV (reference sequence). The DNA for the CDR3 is TGTGCCAGCAGACTCCAGGAGGGGATCCGGTTCGGTGAGCAGTTCTTC. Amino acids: CASRLQEGIRFGEQFF.